Listed below are T cell receptor beta chains from one sample, sequenced in a study of a mutant IDH1 vaccine in newly diagnosed glioma. The assay was immunoSEQ multiplex PCR, and TCRdb's table has in-frame clones only and misses some. The sample lists about 94,000 clones, over 85% seen once, with roughly 0.74% in the top ten. These receptors lack a known antigen. Specimen: PBMCs, collected from a glioma patient whose treatment included an IDH1 peptide vaccine. The receptor source for this set is a woman aged 45-59 years with glioma. CDR3s include the opening cysteine and the closing phenylalanine or tryptophan. The listing skips clone size in some rows; elsewhere it reads once, few, many or a size class.

length,size,V,CDR3
16,.,TRBV27,CASSIRRTGQIYEQYF
13,.,TRBV10-2,CASSGAATSGYTF
18,.,TRBV27,CASSISSGRAGGSDTQYF
13,.,TRBV27,CASSLATGAGYTF
14,.,TRBV6-5,CASSYSRTQETQYF
15,few,TRBV10-3,CAISEQDGLNTEAFF
14,.,TRBV6-4,CASSDGGGPETQYF
15,.,TRBV27,CASRRTGGLTDTQYF
13,.,TRBV10-3,CAISEAGTDTQYF
15,few,TRBV16,CASSRSGRREEKLFF
15,.,TRBV30,CAWSVRAGDTYEQYF
19,few,TRBV13,CASSPGLAGGPRRTGELFF
17,.,TRBV4-1,CASSRTVRRGTKHEQYF
15,.,TRBV4-1,CASSQGGYVNQPQHF
17,.,TRBV7-2,CASSLGDRGTGANVLTF
16,.,TRBV5-6,CASSLVSGRFTYEQYF
16,.,TRBV10-1,CASSDRSSGWINEQFF
14,.,TRBV4-2,CASSQPTVDYGYTF
15,.,TRBV28,CASSKDSSSYNEQFF
11,.,TRBV29-1,CSVEKTGELFF
14,.,TRBV6-1,CASSFETDAYGYTF
13,.,TRBV30,CAWSPGVNTEAFF
13,.,TRBV7-6,CASSLGPNYGYTF
15,.,TRBV7-9,CASSRWTSVDDEQFF
14,.,TRBV28,CASSTRGPNYGYTF
16,.,TRBV5-4,CASSLVAGPKVGELFF
14,.,TRBV4-1,CASSQGGGSVTTFF
14,few,TRBV6-1,CASSDRVPYYEQYF
13,.,TRBV2,CASRRTGKYEQYF
18,.,TRBV11-3,CASSDKLAGGPAPDTQYF
13,once,TRBV5-4,CASSPKPEITQYF
14,.,TRBV4-2,CASSQVGTYNEQFF
16,.,TRBV28,CASSSPGAGGPYEQYF
15,.,TRBV28,CASSLSGTLLFGYTF
14,.,TRBV5-1,CASSATASNEKLFF
15,.,TRBV10-3,CAISEPRQGAGGYTF
15,.,TRBV7-9,CASSLNSGRVGKQFF
16,.,TRBV5-4,CASSLNRGHRDTEAFF
16,.,TRBV27,CASSRRWTSGGKTQYF
15,.,TRBV18,CASSSDRSSNQPQHF
12,.,TRBV30,CAWSPGGAPLHF
16,.,TRBV7-6,CASSLRTGVTGGEQYF
13,.,TRBV5-1,CASSSGLRNEQYF